This TCR beta chain was profiled in a study of blood T cell repertoires in COVID-19. Study details: Sites in the United States, Italy and Spain provided acute and convalescent COVID-19 samples. From T cells, B-cell-depleted T cells, or PBMCs came the material, which was cDNA or gDNA.

Original processing methods: Researchers report that nucleated cell counts were estimated from reference gene primer amplification. TCRdb keeps only in-frame clones here, not all; method: immunoSEQ multiplex PCR. V, J and clone size were drawn from that table, and D and trimming were deduced from the DNA. The sample carries 250,000 or so clones, roughly 87% recorded once. The germline V gene has CDR1 LNHDA and CDR2 SQIVND (reference sequence). This CDR3 is 14 amino acids long. Trimming took off 9 bases at V and 0 bases at J, with 12 bases between the two ends. The genes are TRBV19 and TRBJ1-3; D uncertain. The source is a woman aged 25 to 45 with acute or convalescent COVID-19. Source material: peripheral blood. CDR3 sequence (DNA): TGTGCCAGCTATCGGCGGTCCTCTGGAAACACCATATATTTT. This gives the protein CASYRRSSGNTIYF.